These 29 T cell receptor beta chains originate from one sample sequenced in a study of naive and memory T cell subsets. Two oligonucleotides, mixed equimolar, formed the beta constant-region primer covering TRBC1 and TRBC2. One entry per CDR3 protein results from TCRdb running MiXCR on the UMI-ligation and nested PCR reads. The sample carries fewer than 30,000 distinct CDR3 sequences, 9.5% to 12% recorded once. What was sequenced was effector memory CD4+ T cells from blood. Subset indicated: effector memory, CD45RA- CD27-. The receptor source for this set is a human donor in good health.

The gene calls are TRBV7-2 and TRBJ2-7; no clear D gene. The CDR3 spans 15 residues. Germline lookup yields CDR1 SGHTA and CDR2 FQGNSA. Trimming pared 2 bases from V and 3 bases from J, leaving 14 bases between. The CDR3 DNA sequence: TGTGCCAGCAGCTTATTGGTTGGACCGATCTACGAGCAGTACTTC. Amino acids: CASSLLVGPIYEQYF.

The CDR3 loop is CSARNPAVAGETQYF. CDR3 DNA sequence: TGCAGTGCTAGAAACCCCGCGGTAGCGGGAGAGACCCAGTACTTC. The V call is TRBV20-1, the J call TRBJ2-5, with 7 bases aligning to TRBD2. The junction had 10 bases not matched to a gene; V was cut back by 2 bases and J by 4 bases. Germline loops: CDR1 DFQATT, CDR2 SNEGSKA (reference sequence). CDR3 size: 15 residues.

This rearrangement joins TRBV2 to TRBJ2-3; 13 nucleotides align to TRBD2. Trimming took 6 bases from V and 0 from J; bases not matched to a gene: 9. Germline V gene data show CDR1 as SNHLY and CDR2 as FYNNEI. This CDR3 is 18 amino acids long. The CDR3 coding sequence is TGTGCCAGCAGGAAGGGACTAGCGGGGACCGCTAGCACAGATACGCAGTATTTT. Its protein product is CASRKGLAGTASTDTQYF.

The J gene is TRBJ1-1, the V gene TRBV7-2; weak D call: TRBD1 (6 bases). In germline, CDR1 is SGHTA, CDR2 FQGNSA. CDR3 size: 15 residues. V dropped 5 bases and J dropped 4 bases, with 17 bases sitting between them. The CDR3 nucleotides read TGTGCCAGCAGCCGTAAACAGGGATCTGTCACTGAAGCTTTCTTT. Translating it yields CASSRKQGSVTEAFF.

In this sample, this clonotype turned up many times. V gene TRBV29-1 combines with J gene TRBJ2-1, with 7 bases identical to TRBD2. The CDR3 sequence is 15 residues long. Germline V gene sequence: CDR1 SQVTM, CDR2 ANQGSEA. J gave up 3 bases and V 4 bases, and 9 bases lay outside the gene matches. The CDR3 is CSVGVTSVGYNEQFF. CDR3 nucleotides: TGCAGCGTTGGGGTTACTAGCGTAGGCTACAATGAGCAGTTCTTC.

This clonotype was recorded at least ten times. The chain couples TRBV7-2 to TRBJ2-7; no definite D call. V was trimmed by 2 bases and J by 11 bases, leaving 10 bases between them. The CDR3 contains 11 residues. Germline V gives CDR1 SGHTA, CDR2 FQGNSA. CDR3 nucleotides: TGTGCCAGCAGCTTACTTCAGCAAGAGTACTTC. Its protein product is CASSLLQQEYF. Variable domain in full (rest from reference TRBV7-2 and TRBJ2-7): GAGVSQSPSNKVTEKGKDVELRCDPISGHTALYWYRQSLGQGLEFLIYFQGNSAPDKSGLPSDRFSAERTGGSVSTLTIQRTQQEDSAVYLCASSLLQQEYFGPGTRLTVT.

In its sample, this clonotype was seen many times. V is TRBV7-2 and J is TRBJ2-1; D is possibly TRBD1 or TRBD2 (5 bases each). V lost 1 base and J 7 bases, leaving 11 bases between the germline ends. The CDR3 loop spans 14 amino acids. CDR1 SGHTA and CDR2 FQGNSA come from the germline V gene. Here the CDR3 reads CASSLGGIPNEQFF. The CDR3 region has the DNA TGTGCCAGCAGCTTAGGGGGGATACCAAATGAGCAGTTCTTC.

The chain links TRBV27 to TRBJ1-6, with D possibly being TRBD1 (6 bases). This CDR3 has 15 amino acids. V dropped 4 bases and J dropped 6 bases, with 13 bases sitting between them. Germline CDR1 is MNHEY and CDR2 is SMNVEV (reference sequence). CDR3 nucleotides: TGTGCCAGCAGTTCACAGGGCCTGGGTAATTCACCCCTCCACTTT. The encoded protein is CASSSQGLGNSPLHF.

This clonotype came up many times. The CDR3 here is CASSLRGLGEAFF. CDR3 nucleotides: TGTGCCAGCAGCTTACGGGGGCTTGGTGAAGCTTTCTTT. V is TRBV7-9 and J is TRBJ1-1; D perhaps matches TRBD1 (6 bases). V was pared by 2 bases and J by 7 bases, with 11 bases between. CDR3 length: 13 amino acids. The V gene's germline CDR1 is SEHNR and CDR2 FQNEAQ (reference sequence).

This clonotype was counted between two and nine times. This sequence joins TRBV5-4 and TRBJ1-1; D perhaps matches TRBD1 (5 bases). V was cut by 4 bases and J by 6 bases, with 16 bases left in between. The CDR3 covers 14 residues. Germline CDR1 reads SGHNT; CDR2 reads YYREEE (reference sequence). DNA for the CDR3: TGTGCCAGCAGCGATAGCCCGACAGCACCTGAAGCTTTCTTT. Its translation is CASSDSPTAPEAFF.

This clonotype showed up just a few times. This chain uses TRBV27 with TRBJ2-6; D might be TRBD1 (6 bases). This CDR3 has 17 amino acids. Trimming took off 4 bases at V and 2 bases at J, with 15 bases between the two ends. Germline values: CDR1 MNHEY, CDR2 SMNVEV (reference sequence). The CDR3 coding sequence is TGTGCCAGCAGTTCGCTTCTTAACAGGGCTGGGGCCAACGTCCTGACTTTC. Amino acids: CASSSLLNRAGANVLTF.

This clonotype was observed a few times. The DNA of the CDR3 is TGTGCCAGCACACTTGCCGGGACAGCGAACACCGGGGAGCTGTTTTTT. Protein product: CASTLAGTANTGELFF. This chain joins TRBV19 and TRBJ2-2; 7 bases are a match to TRBD1. Germline V lookup: CDR1 LNHDA, CDR2 SQIVND (reference sequence). V shed 9 bases and J 0 bases; nucleotides not matched to a gene: 10. The length of the CDR3 is 16 residues.

The V gene is TRBV12-3 or TRBV12-4, the J gene TRBJ1-2; 7 nucleotides match TRBD1. The CDR3 length is 13 residues. With 5 bases clipped from V and 7 bases from J, the junction kept 7 bases outside the gene matches. The DNA of the CDR3 is TGTGCCAGCAGTCGCGGACAGGCGGCTGGCTACACCTTC. This encodes CASSRGQAAGYTF.

The chain links TRBV15 to TRBJ2-7; D may be TRBD1 or TRBD2 (5 bases each). With 0 bases removed from V and 4 bases from J, the gap between germline ends came to 25 bases. The germline V gene encodes CDR1 LNHNV and CDR2 YYDKDF (reference sequence). The CDR3 totals 19 residues. CDR3 loop: CATSRDKGLKGDRGYEQYF. As DNA, the CDR3 is TGTGCCACCAGCAGAGATAAAGGGTTAAAGGGAGATAGGGGTTACGAGCAGTACTTC.

In this sample, this clonotype turned up a few times. The chain combines TRBV29-1 with TRBJ1-2; 9 nucleotides align to TRBD1. The CDR3 spans 13 residues. The junction had 8 bases not matched to a gene; V was cut back by 7 bases and J by 5 bases. The germline V gene encodes CDR1 SQVTM and CDR2 ANQGSEA. The CDR3 bases are TGCAGCGCGACCCCCGACAGGGGGTATGGCTACACCTTC. Protein sequence: CSATPDRGYGYTF.

The chain combines TRBV21-1 with TRBJ2-7; the table's D call, TRBD1, has no DNA check behind it. TRBV21-1 is assigned pseudogene status. This CDR3 contains 15 residues. The CDR3 DNA reads as TGTGCCAGCAGCACCCCTGAAGGGGTATTGGGCGAGCAGTACTTC. Translating gives CASSTPEGVLGEQYF.

In this sample, this clonotype turned up many times. The genes are TRBV5-5 and TRBJ1-1; TRBD1 matches 7 bases. The CDR3 consists of 15 residues. CDR1 SGHKS and CDR2 YYEKEE come from the germline V gene (reference sequence). The V segment lost 4 bases and the J segment 7 bases; nucleotides outside the gene matches: 13. The CDR3 coding sequence is TGTGCCAGCAGCGCTAGCACATACAGGGGTGTTGAAGCTTTCTTT. This codes for CASSASTYRGVEAFF.

The rearrangement joins TRBV5-6 to TRBJ1-2, with D possibly TRBD1 on 5 matching bases. V was pared by 1 base and J by 4 bases, with 14 bases between. In germline, CDR1 is SGHDT, CDR2 YYEEEE. The CDR3 length is 15 residues. The CDR3 region is CASSLSGKDGYGYTF. The CDR3 DNA reads as TGTGCCAGCAGCTTGTCAGGGAAGGATGGCTATGGCTACACCTTC. The complete variable domain, with remaining parts taken from reference TRBV5-6 and TRBJ1-2, reads DAGVTQSPTHLIKTRGQQVTLRCSPKSGHDTVSWYQQALGQGPQFIFQYYEEEERQRGNFPDRFSGHQFPNYSSELNVNALLLGDSALYLCASSLSGKDGYGYTFGSGTRLTVV.

This clonotype was counted a few times. V usage is TRBV7-2 and J usage is TRBJ1-1; 9 bases line up with TRBD1. J was trimmed by 3 bases and V by 4 bases; bases with no gene match: 0. CDR3 length: 13 residues. Germline lookup yields CDR1 SGHTA and CDR2 FQGNSA. The CDR3 loop is CASSWDRDTEAFF. The CDR3 DNA is TGTGCCAGCAGCTGGGACAGGGACACTGAAGCTTTCTTT.

The table lists this clonotype with a few counts. V and J are TRBV7-2 and TRBJ1-2; D unresolved. Per the germline V gene, CDR1 is SGHTA and CDR2 is FQGNSA. The CDR3 runs to 13 residues. V lost 5 bases, J lost 5 bases, and 12 bases lay in between. This CDR3 is CASSQHTLYGYTF. The CDR3 DNA sequence: TGTGCCAGCAGCCAACATACACTATATGGCTACACCTTC.

This clonotype came up many times. The V gene is TRBV30, the J gene TRBJ1-1, with a possible D match to TRBD1 (5 bases). The CDR3 consists of 13 residues. V lost 4 bases to trimming and J lost 4 bases, with 13 bases between them. Germline assignment: CDR1 GTSNPN and CDR2 SVGIG (reference sequence). The CDR3 DNA is TGTGCCTGGAATCGGGCGGGGGGCACTGAAGCTTTCTTT. It is translated as CAWNRAGGTEAFF.

This clonotype was picked up many times. The chain is built from TRBV7-8 and TRBJ2-6; 9 nucleotides line up with TRBD2. With 0 bases clipped from V and 2 bases from J, the junction kept 14 bases outside the gene matches. Looked up from germline, CDR1 is SGHVS and CDR2 is FQNEAQ. The CDR3 length is 21 residues. The CDR3 sequence is CASSLALGGRAIPTGANVLTF. The CDR3 DNA sequence: TGTGCCAGCAGCTTAGCGCTCGGCGGGAGGGCCATCCCCACTGGGGCCAACGTCCTGACTTTC. Full variable domain (rest looked up from reference TRBV7-8 and TRBJ2-6): GAGVSQSPRYKVAKRGQDVALRCDPISGHVSLFWYQQALGQGPEFLTYFQNEAQLDKSGLPSDRFFAERPEGSVSTLKIQRTQQEDSAVYLCASSLALGGRAIPTGANVLTFGAGSRLTVL.

This clonotype has a handful of counts. V usage is TRBV11-2 and J usage is TRBJ1-3; D is unclear. The CDR3 has 16 amino acids. Trimming removed 4 bases at V and 4 bases at J, with 17 bases between. Per the germline V gene, CDR1 is SGHAT and CDR2 is FQNNGV. The CDR3 reads CASSSKMDPRGNTIYF. CDR3 DNA: TGTGCCAGCAGCTCAAAAATGGACCCCCGAGGAAACACCATATATTTT.

There are a few counts of this clonotype. The chain couples TRBV28 to TRBJ2-7; 11 bases agree with TRBD2. The CDR3 consists of 18 residues. V lost 7 bases, J lost 2 bases, and 16 bases stayed unmatched. CDR1 is MDHEN and CDR2 is SYDVKM in the germline V gene. Here the CDR3 DNA reads TGTGCCAGCAAATCCCGCCTAGCGGGAGGTCGATTGACCTACGAGCAGTACTTC. Translated: CASKSRLAGGRLTYEQYF.

In regard to this clonotype: A junction end diverges from the germline sequence, so it may reflect a read error. The genes are TRBV4-3 and TRBJ2-3, with a weak D call TRBD2 (6 bases). Germline assignment: CDR1 LGHNA and CDR2 YSLEER. The CDR3 sequence is 12 residues long. The CDR3 here is CASQRRGTDTHF. The CDR3 DNA reads TGCGCCAGCCAGCGGCGGGGCACAGATACGCATTTT.

This clonotype appeared many times. The chain joins TRBV7-8 to TRBJ1-1; D gene unclear. This CDR3 is 16 amino acids long. The germline V and J ends were trimmed by 0 bases and 4 bases, with 15 bases remaining between them. Germline assignment: CDR1 SGHVS and CDR2 FQNEAQ. CDR3 bases: TGTGCCAGCAGCTTAGCGTTGGTGGTAGGTGGCACTGAAGCTTTCTTT. Translation: CASSLALVVGGTEAFF.

The gene calls are TRBV24-1 and TRBJ2-3; D is perhaps TRBD1 or TRBD2 (5 bases each). V lost 3 bases and J 1 base, leaving 16 bases between the germline ends. The CDR3 length is 17 residues. Germline V gene sequence: CDR1 KGHDR, CDR2 SFDVKD. The CDR3 loop is CATSDPTLGTRTDTQYF. The DNA for the CDR3 is TGTGCCACCAGTGATCCAACCCTAGGGACCCGCACAGATACGCAGTATTTT.

The sample holds many counts of this clonotype. The chain is built from TRBV12-3 or TRBV12-4 and TRBJ1-2; 8 bases line up with TRBD1. The ends lost 6 bases at V and 7 bases at J; junction bases unmatched: 7. The CDR3 consists of 13 residues. This CDR3 is CASSRDRRFGYTF. The CDR3 nucleotides are TGTGCCAGCAGCCGGGACAGGCGGTTTGGCTACACCTTC.

This clonotype was seen a handful of times. The chain has TRBV6-2 or TRBV6-3 and TRBJ1-5, with 8 bases lining up with TRBD1. The CDR3 contains 18 residues. Germline V lookup: CDR1 MNHEY, CDR2 SVGEGT. V was clipped by 3 bases and J by 2 bases; unmatched bases: 12. The CDR3 DNA reads TGTGCCAGCAGTTATGGAGGCAGGGGGCGCGGGGGCAATCAGCCCCAGCATTTT. Translated, it gives CASSYGGRGRGGNQPQHF.